This is a list of T cell receptor beta chains from one sample in a study of PD-1 blockade in classical Hodgkin lymphoma. Libraries were prepared by immunoSEQ multiplex PCR; TCRdb keeps only in-frame clonotypes and omits some of them. The sample holds roughly 27,000 clones, approximately 68% seen once. Source: peripheral blood mononuclear cells (PBMCs), taken before the fourth cycle of nivolumab. Source of these receptors: a human donor with classical Hodgkin lymphoma. CDR3s include the opening cysteine and the closing phenylalanine or tryptophan. A D gene is named only where the DNA matches it firmly. Not every row has a clone size; where given, it reads once, few, many or a size class.

size	V	D	J	CDR3	DNA
once	TRBV6-1	NA	TRBJ1-1	CASSEALDRKPRAFF	TGTGCCAGCAGTGAAGCGCTAGACAGAAAACCCCGAGCTTTCTTT
NA	TRBV4-3	TRBD2	TRBJ2-7	CASSQGGTSSYEQYF	TGCGCCAGCAGCCAGGGGGGGACTAGCAGCTACGAGCAGTACTTC
NA	TRBV2	NA	TRBJ1-1	CASSLGQPWSRNTEAFF	TGTGCCAGCAGTTTAGGACAGCCCTGGAGTAGGAACACTGAAGCTTTCTTT
once	TRBV7-9	NA	TRBJ2-7	CASSTSRSWDEQYF	TGTGCCAGCAGCACGTCCCGGTCGTGGGACGAGCAGTACTTC
NA	TRBV7-8	NA	TRBJ1-2	CASSFTEGYGYTF	TGTGCCAGCAGCTTTACAGAGGGCTATGGCTACACCTTC
NA	TRBV12-2	NA	TRBJ1-2	CASRLTQGPNYGYTF	TGTGCAAGTCGCTTGACACAGGGGCCCAACTATGGCTACACCTTC
NA	TRBV11-2	NA	TRBJ1-1	CASSDARLGDTEAFF	TGTGCCAGCAGCGACGCGAGACTCGGGGACACTGAAGCTTTCTTT
few	TRBV6-1	TRBD1	TRBJ2-7	CASRTGSSYEQYF	TGTGCCAGCCGGACAGGTAGCTCCTACGAGCAGTACTTC
NA	TRBV30	TRBD1	TRBJ2-5	CAWRRGTGGREQYF	TGTGCCTGGAGGAGGGGGACAGGGGGGAGGGAGCAGTACTTC
NA	TRBV7-3	NA	TRBJ2-7	CASSLTAYSYEQYF	TGTGCCAGCAGCTTAACGGCGTATTCCTACGAGCAGTACTTC
few	TRBV6-1	TRBD1	TRBJ1-1	CASRGAGGPIGAFF	TGTGCCAGCAGGGGGGCAGGGGGACCCATCGGAGCTTTCTTT
NA	TRBV7-2	NA	TRBJ2-3	CASSLITSSTDTQYF	TGTGCCAGCAGCTTAATTACGTCTAGCACAGATACGCAGTATTTT
NA	TRBV10-3	NA	TRBJ1-2	CAISEASGLASYGYTF	TGTGCCATCAGTGAGGCCTCGGGTCTAGCTTCCTATGGCTACACCTTC
NA	TRBV4-2	TRBD2	TRBJ2-7	CASSRTLAGGRSGRAYEQYF	TGTGCCAGCAGCCGAACCCTCGCCGGGGGCCGTAGCGGGAGAGCCTACGAGCAGTACTTC
NA	TRBV5-6	NA	TRBJ2-1	CASSLEWQYNEQFF	TGTGCCAGCAGCTTGGAATGGCAATACAATGAGCAGTTCTTC
few	TRBV11-2	NA	TRBJ2-3	CASSLAHATLRTQYF	TGTGCCAGCAGCTTGGCCCACGCGACCCTTCGTACGCAGTATTTT
NA	TRBV28	TRBD1	TRBJ2-3	CASSTQGNTDTQYF	TGTGCCAGCAGTACACAGGGGAACACAGATACGCAGTATTTT
NA	TRBV27	NA	TRBJ1-2	CASSFAENYGYTF	TGTGCCAGCAGTTTTGCTGAGAACTATGGCTACACCTTC
NA	TRBV11-1	NA	TRBJ2-5	CASSPRLEQETQYF	TGTGCCAGCAGCCCGAGACTAGAGCAAGAGACCCAGTACTTC